These 10 T cell receptor beta chains originate from one sample sequenced in a study of blood T cell repertoires in COVID-19. The method was immunoSEQ multiplex PCR; TCRdb's version includes in-frame clones alone and lacks a portion of them. The sample holds about 200,000 clones; roughly 90% are singletons and the top ten take around 1.7%. The sample taken for sequencing was peripheral blood. Receptors originate from a man younger than 35 with active or convalescent COVID-19.

The J gene is TRBJ1-4, the V gene TRBV3-1 (or the pseudogene TRBV3-2); the match to TRBD1 covers 9 bases. With 4 bases clipped from V and 10 bases from J, the junction kept 16 bases outside the gene matches. There are 17 residues in the CDR3. The V gene's germline CDR1 is LGHDT and CDR2 YNNKEL (reference sequence). The CDR3 nucleotides are TGTGCCAGCAGCCCAGGGGGGAACAACAGGGGGCAAGGAAAACTGTTTTTT. This translates into CASSPGGNNRGQGKLFF.

The sample holds a few counts of this clone. This chain uses TRBV10-3 with TRBJ1-3, with D possibly matching TRBD1 (6 bases). Per the germline V gene, CDR1 is ENHRY and CDR2 is SYGVKD. Deletions cut 3 bases from V and 0 bases from J, with 18 bases between. The CDR3 contains 18 residues. CDR3 sequence (DNA): TGTGCCATCAGTGACTGGACCGGGACATCCTTCTCTGGAAACACCATATATTTT. It codes for CAISDWTGTSFSGNTIYF.

This rearrangement joins TRBV7-2 to TRBJ2-5; 8 bases line up with TRBD2. Germline trimming cut 5 bases from V and 1 base from J; bases unmatched to any gene: 3. Germline CDR1 SGHTA, CDR2 FQGNSA. The CDR3 loop spans 14 amino acids. The CDR3 coding sequence is TGTGCCAGCAGCCTTAGCGGGACCCAAGAGACCCAGTACTTC. Its protein product is CASSLSGTQETQYF. Full variable domain (rest looked up from reference TRBV7-2 and TRBJ2-5): GAGVSQSPSNKVTEKGKDVELRCDPISGHTALYWYRQSLGQGLEFLIYFQGNSAPDKSGLPSDRFSAERTGGSVSTLTIQRTQQEDSAVYLCASSLSGTQETQYFGPGTRLLVL.

The rearrangement joins TRBV28 to TRBJ1-5, with D tentatively TRBD1 (5 bases). V lost 4 bases to trimming and J lost 4 bases, with 8 bases between them. The germline CDR1 and CDR2 sequences are MDHEN and SYDVKM. CDR3 length equals 13 residues. CDR3: CASSSQGNQPQHF. CDR3 coding DNA: TGTGCCAGCAGTTCGCAGGGAAATCAGCCCCAGCATTTT.

This clone was counted once. The rearrangement joins TRBV30 to TRBJ2-7, with TRBD1 matching over 8 bases. Losses at the gene ends were 5 bases for V and 2 bases for J; bases not matched to a gene: 5. This CDR3 contains 13 residues. The germline V gene has CDR1 GTSNPN and CDR2 SVGIG (reference sequence). CDR3 amino acids: CAWGTGLTYEQYF. CDR3 nucleotide sequence: TGTGCCTGGGGGACAGGCTTGACCTACGAGCAGTACTTC. Based on the CDR3 plus reference TRBV30 and TRBJ2-7, the full variable domain is SQTIHQWPATLVQPVGSPLSLECTVEGTSNPNLYWYRQAAGRGLQLLFYSVGIGQISSEVPQNLSASRPQDRQFILSSKKLLLSDSGFYLCAWGTGLTYEQYFGPGTRLTVT.

J is TRBJ2-1 and V is TRBV2; possible D gene TRBD2, 6 bases. There are 15 residues in the CDR3. Trimming stripped 8 bases from V and 0 bases from J, with 14 bases between. The germline gives CDR1 SNHLY, CDR2 FYNNEI. DNA for the CDR3: TGTGCCAGCGGACCGGGACTGAGCTCCTACAATGAGCAGTTCTTC. Protein sequence: CASGPGLSSYNEQFF.

The V call is TRBV2, the J call TRBJ2-1; no clear D. Germline CDR1 and CDR2: SNHLY and FYNNEI. The CDR3 extends over 13 amino acids. V was clipped by 9 bases and J by 3 bases, with 12 bases between them. This CDR3 is CASSSVGYNEQFF. DNA for the CDR3: TGTGCCAGTTCCAGCGTCGGCTACAATGAGCAGTTCTTC.

This chain uses TRBV4-1 with TRBJ2-7, with 12 bases identical to TRBD2. The CDR3 runs to 17 residues. CDR1 and CDR2 (germline): MGHRA, YSYEKL. V shed 4 bases and J 0 bases; nucleotides not matched to a gene: 7. In nucleotides, the CDR3 is TGCGCCAGCAGCCCGGGGACTAGCGGGCCAGGCTCCTACGAGCAGTACTTC. Residues: CASSPGTSGPGSYEQYF.

The chain uses TRBV7-9 and TRBJ1-2; D ambiguous. V lost 2 bases to trimming and J lost 2 bases, with 6 bases between them. The germline V gene has CDR1 SEHNR and CDR2 FQNEAQ (reference sequence). The CDR3 contains 13 residues. CDR3 in DNA: TGTGCCAGCAGCTTAAGCCTGAACTATGGCTACACCTTC. Protein product: CASSLSLNYGYTF.

The chain has TRBV5-1 and TRBJ2-7; D perhaps matches TRBD1 (6 bases). CDR1 is SGHRS, CDR2 YFSETQ, per germline. V lost 4 bases and J 0 bases, leaving 11 bases between the germline ends. This CDR3 has 14 residues. CDR3 DNA sequence: TGCGCCAGCAGCCCAGGACAGAACTCCTACGAGCAGTACTTC. This codes for CASSPGQNSYEQYF.